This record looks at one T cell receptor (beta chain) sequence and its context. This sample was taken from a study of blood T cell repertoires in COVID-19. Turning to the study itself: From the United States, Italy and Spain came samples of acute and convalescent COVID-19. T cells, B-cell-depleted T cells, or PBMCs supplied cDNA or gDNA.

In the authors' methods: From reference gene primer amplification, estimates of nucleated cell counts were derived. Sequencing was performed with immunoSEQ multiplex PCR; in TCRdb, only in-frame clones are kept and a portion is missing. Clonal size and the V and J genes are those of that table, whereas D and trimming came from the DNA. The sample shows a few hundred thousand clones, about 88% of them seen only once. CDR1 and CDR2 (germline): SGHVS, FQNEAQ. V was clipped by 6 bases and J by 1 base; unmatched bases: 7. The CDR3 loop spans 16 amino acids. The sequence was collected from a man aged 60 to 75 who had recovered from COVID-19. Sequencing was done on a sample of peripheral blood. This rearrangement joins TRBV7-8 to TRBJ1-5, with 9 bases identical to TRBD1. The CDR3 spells CASRPTGGESNQPQHF. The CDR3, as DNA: TGTGCCAGCAGGCCGACAGGGGGGGAGAGCAATCAGCCCCAGCATTTT.